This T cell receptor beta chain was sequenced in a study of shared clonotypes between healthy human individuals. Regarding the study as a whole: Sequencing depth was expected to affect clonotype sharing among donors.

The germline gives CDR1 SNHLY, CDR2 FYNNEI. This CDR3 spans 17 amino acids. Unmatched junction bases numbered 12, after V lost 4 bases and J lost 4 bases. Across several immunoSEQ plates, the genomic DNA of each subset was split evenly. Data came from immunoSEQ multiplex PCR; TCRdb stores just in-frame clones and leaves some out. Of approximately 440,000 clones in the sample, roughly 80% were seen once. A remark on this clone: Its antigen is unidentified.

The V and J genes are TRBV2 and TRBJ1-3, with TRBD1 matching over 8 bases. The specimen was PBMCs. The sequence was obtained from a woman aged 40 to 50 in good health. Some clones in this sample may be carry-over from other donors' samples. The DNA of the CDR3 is TGTGCCAGCAGTGGACCCGGGACAGGATTCTCCGGAAACACCATATATTTT. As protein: CASSGPGTGFSGNTIYF.